This T cell receptor (beta chain) was captured by sequencing in a study of T-cell reconstitution after alpha-beta-depleted transplantation in children. General study points: Diversity and T-cell counts at one year after transplant derived mostly from new T cells.

This clonotype occurred a few times. The antigen remains undetermined. CDR3 length: 14 residues. CDR1 MDHEN and CDR2 SYDVKM come from the germline V gene. With 2 bases removed from V and 6 bases from J, the gap between germline ends came to 12 bases. The authors prepared the TCRbeta library with unique molecular identifiers. MiXCR was run by TCRdb on the PCR reads, yielding one entry per CDR3 protein. The sample consists of some 260,000 distinct CDR3 sequences, 24% of them appearing once. Specimen: PBMCs, mostly from graft donor cells, collected 360 days after TCRalphabeta/CD19-depleted stem cell transplant. The chain uses TRBV28 and TRBJ2-3; D is ambiguous. This TCR was sampled from a female patient aged 2-15 years who had a stem cell transplant for congenital amegakaryocytic thrombocytopenia, so the T cells may come from the graft donor. The CDR3, as DNA: TGTGCCAGCAGTTTACGTGGTCATTCGGATACGCAGTATTTT. Protein sequence: CASSLRGHSDTQYF.